Ten or more counts support the clone carrying this T cell receptor beta chain. No antigen is known for it. These data come from a study of regulatory T cells in long-lasting Graves disease. Study-level background: Persistent Graves' disease required over 5 years of antithyroid drugs and positive TSH receptor antibodies. General study points: TCR diversity was lower in persistent Graves' patients (versus newly diagnosed ones). Newly diagnosed patients shared about a thousand public clonotypes; persistent patients shared approximately 2,900.

V gave up 3 bases and J gave up 6 bases, with 6 bases separating them. The CDR3 is made up of 12 amino acids. CDR1 is SNHLY and CDR2 is FYNNEI in the germline V gene. Construction of the TCR beta libraries employed iRepertoire HTBI primers in conjunction with Arm-PCR of CDR3 regions. TCRdb recomputed calls from the multiplex PCR reads with MiXCR, one row per CDR3 protein. In the table there are around 400,000 distinct CDR3 sequences, 20% to 25% of which are singletons. Indicated time point: persistent/refractory GD, antithyroid drugs over 5 years with positive TRAb. After RNA was extracted from PBMCs, the TCR library was made from it.

J is TRBJ2-4 and V is TRBV2; D unclear. Sample: peripheral blood mononuclear cells (PBMCs), taken when the disease was refractory, from a patient treated with antithyroid drugs. This TCR was recovered from a woman aged 40 to 49 with Graves disease. As DNA, the CDR3 is TGTGCCAGCAGTGACGGAGCAAACATTCAGTACTTC. It encodes CASSDGANIQYF.